This TCR beta chain stems from a study of cytomegalovirus exposure and HLA in healthy donors. CDR1 ENHRY and CDR2 SYGVKD come from the germline V gene. CDR3 length equals 16 residues. V dropped 9 bases and J dropped 0; count of bases not matched to a gene: 13. Note on this clone: Its antigen is still unknown.

Whole-study results and caveats: In a later analysis, at a false discovery rate of 0.05, approximately 18,000 TCR beta sequences were associated with HLA alleles. A missense DCLRE1C variant was associated with V- and J-gene trimming of TCR beta chains in a later analysis, and an independent cohort replicated the association. The study listed approximately 160 cytomegalovirus-associated TCR beta chains. A few CMV-associated chains were confirmed in vitro to be specific for CMV antigens.

The PCR contained 60 Vbeta and 13 Jbeta primers. Profiled with immunoSEQ multiplex PCR; TCRdb holds only in-frame clones, not every one. The sample records about 190,000 clones, over 65% being singletons. This clonotype was obtained from a middle-aged man in good health and CMV-seropositive. The V gene is TRBV10-3, the J gene TRBJ1-2; TRBD1 aligns across 7 bases. The sample was PBMCs. CDR3 region: CAIPKGQSRSNYGYTF. DNA for the CDR3: TGTGCCATTCCTAAGGGACAGAGCCGATCTAACTATGGCTACACCTTC.